This T cell receptor (beta chain) was profiled in a study of cytomegalovirus exposure and HLA in healthy donors. CDR3 size: 16 residues. CDR1 SGHVS and CDR2 FQNEAQ come from the germline V gene. V dropped 1 base and J dropped 5 bases, with 14 bases sitting between them. Researchers ran the PCR with 60 Vbeta and 13 Jbeta primers. This table comes from immunoSEQ multiplex PCR, and its TCRdb copy is limited to in-frame clones, with some not included. The data hold around 67,000 clones, with about 68% observed a single time. The clonotype comes from a young woman in good health and CMV-seropositive. Sequenced input: PBMCs. The genes are TRBV7-8 and TRBJ1-4, with D possibly being TRBD1 (6 bases). CDR3 residues: CASSLGWTAVNEKLFF. The CDR3 DNA is TGTGCCAGCAGCTTAGGGTGGACAGCCGTGAATGAAAAACTGTTTTTT.